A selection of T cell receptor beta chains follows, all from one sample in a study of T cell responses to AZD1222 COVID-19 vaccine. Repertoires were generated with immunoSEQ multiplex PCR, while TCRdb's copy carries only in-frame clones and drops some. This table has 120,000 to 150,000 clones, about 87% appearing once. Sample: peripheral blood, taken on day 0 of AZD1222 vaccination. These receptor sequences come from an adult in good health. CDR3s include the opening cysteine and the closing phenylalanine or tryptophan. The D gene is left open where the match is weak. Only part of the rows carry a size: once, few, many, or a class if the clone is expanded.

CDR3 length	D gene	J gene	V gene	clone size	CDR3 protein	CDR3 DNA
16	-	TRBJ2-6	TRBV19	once	CASRDGLGSGANVLTF	TGTGCCAGTAGAGACGGATTAGGTTCTGGGGCCAACGTCCTGACTTTC
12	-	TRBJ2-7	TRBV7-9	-	CASSFGSYEQYF	TGTGCCAGCAGCTTCGGGAGCTACGAGCAGTACTTC
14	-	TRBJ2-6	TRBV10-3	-	CAIKQNSGANVLTF	TGTGCCATCAAACAAAACTCTGGGGCCAACGTCCTGACTTTC
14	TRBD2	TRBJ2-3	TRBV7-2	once	CAGNSGRVTDTQYF	TGTGCCGGAAATAGCGGGAGGGTCACAGATACGCAGTATTTT
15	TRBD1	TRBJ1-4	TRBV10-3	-	CAISDPGGQNEKLFF	TGTGCCATCAGTGACCCCGGGGGACAGAATGAAAAACTGTTTTTT
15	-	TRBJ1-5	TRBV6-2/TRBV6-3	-	CASSYPGPLTQPQHF	TGTGCCAGCAGTTACCCTGGCCCTTTGACTCAGCCCCAGCATTTT
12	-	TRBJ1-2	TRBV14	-	CASSQASYGYTF	TGTGCCAGCAGCCAGGCGAGCTATGGCTACACCTTC
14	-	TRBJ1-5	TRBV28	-	CASSPDRSNQPQHF	TGTGCCAGCAGTCCGGACAGATCCAATCAGCCCCAGCATTTT
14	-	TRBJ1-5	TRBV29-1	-	CSVGAGVGNQPQHF	TGCAGCGTTGGGGCAGGGGTTGGCAATCAGCCCCAGCATTTT
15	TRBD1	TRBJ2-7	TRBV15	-	CATSRYPGQGYEQYF	TGTGCCACCAGCAGATACCCGGGACAGGGTTACGAGCAGTACTTC
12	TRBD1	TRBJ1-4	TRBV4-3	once	CASSQGQGGLFF	TGCGCCAGCAGCCAAGGACAGGGTGGGCTGTTTTTT
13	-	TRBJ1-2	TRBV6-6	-	CASSREGGYGYTF	TGTGCCAGCTCCCGCGAAGGAGGCTATGGCTACACCTTC